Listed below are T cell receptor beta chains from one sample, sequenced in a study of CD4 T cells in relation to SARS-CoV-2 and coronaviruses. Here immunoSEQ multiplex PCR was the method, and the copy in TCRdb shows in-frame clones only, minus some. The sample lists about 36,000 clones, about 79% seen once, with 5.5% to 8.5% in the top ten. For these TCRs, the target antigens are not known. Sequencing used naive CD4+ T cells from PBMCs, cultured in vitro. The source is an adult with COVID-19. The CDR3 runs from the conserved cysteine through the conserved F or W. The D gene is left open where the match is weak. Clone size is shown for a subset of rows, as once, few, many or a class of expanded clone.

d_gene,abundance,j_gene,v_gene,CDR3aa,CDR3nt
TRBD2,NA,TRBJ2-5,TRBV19,CASSHLAGNIETQYF,TGTGCCAGTAGTCACCTAGCGGGAAATATAGAGACCCAGTACTTC
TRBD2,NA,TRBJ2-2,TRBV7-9,CASSLGLADPSAGELFF,TGTGCCAGCAGCTTAGGACTAGCGGACCCCTCGGCCGGGGAGCTGTTTTTT
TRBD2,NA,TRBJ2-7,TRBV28,CASSLFGLISGRDYEQYF,TGTGCCAGCAGTTTATTCGGGTTAATTAGCGGGAGGGACTACGAGCAGTACTTC
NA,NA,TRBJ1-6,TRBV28,CASSLVVRALHF,TGTGCCAGCAGTTTAGTTGTAAGAGCACTCCACTTT
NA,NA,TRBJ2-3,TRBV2,CASSDLLAGADTQYF,TGTGCCAGCAGTGACTTACTAGCCGGGGCAGATACGCAGTATTTT
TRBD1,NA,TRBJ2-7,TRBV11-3,CASSVRQGYEQYF,TGTGCCAGCAGCGTTAGACAGGGTTACGAGCAGTACTTC
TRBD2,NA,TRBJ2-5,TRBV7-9,CASSDDLLADPGPETQYF,TGTGCCAGCAGCGACGACCTACTAGCGGACCCCGGACCGGAGACCCAGTACTTC
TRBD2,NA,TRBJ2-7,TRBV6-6,CASSTGLAGEGYEQYF,TGTGCCAGCAGTACGGGACTAGCGGGAGAGGGGTACGAGCAGTACTTC
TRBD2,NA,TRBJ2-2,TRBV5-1,CASRFGTSEAGELFF,TGCGCCAGCAGATTCGGGACTAGCGAGGCCGGGGAGCTGTTTTTT
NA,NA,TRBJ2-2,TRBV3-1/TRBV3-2,CASSLLTGRSTGELFF,TGTGCCAGCAGCCTTCTCACAGGACGGTCCACCGGGGAGCTGTTTTTT
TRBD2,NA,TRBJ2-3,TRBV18,CASSRWATAGPSGRARSTDTQYF,TGTGCCAGCTCACGCTGGGCAACGGCCGGACCTAGCGGGAGGGCCCGAAGCACAGATACGCAGTATTTT
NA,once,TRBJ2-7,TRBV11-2,CASRANDGGSYEQYF,TGTGCCAGCAGGGCGAATGACGGGGGCTCCTACGAGCAGTACTTC
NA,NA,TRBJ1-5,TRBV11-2,CASSLVGGGTQPQHF,TGTGCCAGCAGCTTAGTCGGAGGAGGAACTCAGCCCCAGCATTTT
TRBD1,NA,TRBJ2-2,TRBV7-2,CASSLDGTVNTGELFF,TGTGCCAGCAGCTTAGACGGGACAGTTAACACCGGGGAGCTGTTTTTT
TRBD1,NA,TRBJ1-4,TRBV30,CAWSGDRGEKLFF,TGTGCCTGGAGTGGGGACAGGGGTGAAAAACTGTTTTTT
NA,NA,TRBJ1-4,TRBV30,CAWSVRGSGTLFF,TGTGCCTGGAGTGTAAGGGGGTCGGGAACACTGTTTTTT
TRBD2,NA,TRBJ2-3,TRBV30,CALVRTSGRTDTQYF,TGTGCCTTGGTTAGGACTAGCGGCCGCACAGATACGCAGTATTTT
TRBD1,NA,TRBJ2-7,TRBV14,CASSQLLPGQGDEQYF,TGTGCCAGCAGCCAACTGCTTCCGGGACAGGGAGACGAGCAGTACTTC
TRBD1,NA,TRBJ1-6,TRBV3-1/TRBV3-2,CASSQNRGAYFNSPLHF,TGTGCCAGCAGCCAGAACAGGGGTGCTTACTTTAATTCACCCCTCCACTTT
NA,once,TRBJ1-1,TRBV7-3,CASSLGTTTEAFF,TGTGCCAGCAGCTTAGGGACAACTACTGAAGCTTTCTTT
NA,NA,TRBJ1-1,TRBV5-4,CASSLEGGATEAFF,TGTGCCAGCAGTCTGGAGGGTGGTGCCACTGAAGCTTTCTTT
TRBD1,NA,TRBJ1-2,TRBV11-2,CASSPGQGYGYTF,TGTGCCAGCAGCCCAGGACAGGGCTATGGCTACACCTTC
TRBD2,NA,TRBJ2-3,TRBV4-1,CASSPFPWEAGSTDTQYF,TGCGCCAGCAGCCCATTCCCGTGGGAAGCGGGGAGCACAGATACGCAGTATTTT
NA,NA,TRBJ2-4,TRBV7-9,CASRSHRDAKNIQYF,TGTGCCAGCAGGTCGCACAGGGACGCCAAAAACATTCAGTACTTC
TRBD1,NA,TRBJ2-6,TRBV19,CASSIGDRGSGANVLTF,TGTGCCAGTAGTATAGGGGACAGGGGCTCTGGGGCCAACGTCCTGACTTTC
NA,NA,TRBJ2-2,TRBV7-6,CASSLASSGTSANTGELFF,TGTGCCAGCAGCTTAGCGTCCAGCGGTACCTCGGCGAACACCGGGGAGCTGTTTTTT
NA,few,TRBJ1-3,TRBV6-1,CASSEAGSFGNTIYF,TGTGCCAGCAGTGAAGCTGGGAGCTTTGGAAACACCATATATTTT
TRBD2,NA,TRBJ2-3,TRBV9,CASSDRLAGEDTQYF,TGTGCCAGCAGCGACCGACTAGCGGGGGAAGATACGCAGTATTTT
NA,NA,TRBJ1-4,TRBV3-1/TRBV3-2,CASSQERKLFF,TGTGCCAGCAGCCAAGAACGGAAACTGTTTTTT
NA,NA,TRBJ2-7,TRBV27,CASSLAGKGRGKLQYF,TGTGCCAGCAGCCTGGCTGGGAAGGGAAGAGGTAAATTGCAGTACTTC
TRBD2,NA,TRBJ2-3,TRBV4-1,CASSQGLAGRLGTDTQYF,TGCGCCAGCAGCCAAGGACTAGCGGGGCGATTAGGGACAGATACGCAGTATTTT
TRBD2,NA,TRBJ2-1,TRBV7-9,CASSLSGSRNEQFF,TGTGCCAGCAGCCTTAGCGGGAGTAGGAATGAGCAGTTCTTC
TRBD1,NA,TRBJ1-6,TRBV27,CASSFRDRDNSPLHF,TGTGCCAGCAGTTTCCGGGACAGAGATAATTCACCCCTCCACTTT
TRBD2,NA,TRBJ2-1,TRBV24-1,CATSDLRTSGKYNEQFF,TGTGCCACCAGTGATTTGCGGACTAGCGGGAAATACAATGAGCAGTTCTTC
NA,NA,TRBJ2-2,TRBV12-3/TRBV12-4,CASVNTGELFF,TGTGCCAGCGTAAACACCGGGGAGCTGTTTTTT
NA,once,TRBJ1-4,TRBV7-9,CASSFWGRSNEKLFF,TGTGCCAGCAGCTTTTGGGGGCGCTCAAATGAAAAACTGTTTTTT
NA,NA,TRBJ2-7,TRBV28,CASSSAEQYF,TGTGCCAGCAGTTCGGCGGAGCAGTACTTC
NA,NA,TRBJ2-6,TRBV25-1,CASSESPGANVLTF,TGTGCCAGCAGTGAAAGCCCTGGGGCCAACGTCCTGACTTTC
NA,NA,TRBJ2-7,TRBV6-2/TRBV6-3,CASSYGNAYEQYF,TGTGCCAGCAGTTACGGGAACGCCTACGAGCAGTACTTC
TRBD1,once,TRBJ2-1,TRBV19,CASSIGQGAYNEQFF,TGTGCCAGTAGTATCGGTCAGGGGGCCTACAATGAGCAGTTCTTC
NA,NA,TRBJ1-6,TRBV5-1,CASSLALGTSNSPLHF,TGCGCCAGCAGCTTGGCCTTGGGGACTTCTAATTCACCCCTCCACTTT
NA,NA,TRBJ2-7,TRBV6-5,CASLNRDSYKQYF,TGTGCCAGCCTAAACAGGGATTCCTACAAGCAGTACTTC